This entry lists 7 T cell receptor beta chains sequenced from one sample in a study of long-term antiretroviral therapy in people with HIV. Run at survey level, the immunoSEQ assay was version v3.0. Method: immunoSEQ multiplex PCR; TCRdb's copy keeps in-frame clones and lacks some. Among about 31,000 clones listed, over 75% were seen once. Sequencing used unsorted PBMCs, obtained 0.8 years before starting antiretroviral therapy. These receptors were taken from a man in his late teens or twenties with HIV.

The chain couples TRBV27 to TRBJ2-1; TRBD1 aligns across 8 bases. From germline, CDR1 is MNHEY and CDR2 SMNVEV (reference sequence). Trimming at V came to 7 bases and at J to 2 bases, leaving 7 bases not matched to a gene. This CDR3 has 15 residues. CDR3 in DNA: TGTGCCAGCAAGACAGGGGTAGGGGCCTACAATGAGCAGTTCTTC. Its translation is CASKTGVGAYNEQFF.

The chain has TRBV4-2 and TRBJ2-7; 9 bases are a match to TRBD2. The CDR3 loop spans 14 amino acids. With V trimmed by 0 bases and J by 13 bases, 10 bases remained unmatched. Germline CDR1 and CDR2: LGHNA and YNFKEQ. The CDR3 DNA reads TGTGCCAGCAGCCAAGATAGGGTAGCGGGAGAAGTATACTTC. This translates into CASSQDRVAGEVYF.

In this sample, this clone turned up a few times. The V call is TRBV27, the J call TRBJ2-3, with D hard to call. This CDR3 has 13 residues. The V gene lost 3 bases and the J gene lost 5 bases, with 9 bases spanning the gap. The germline V gene has CDR1 MNHEY and CDR2 SMNVEV (reference sequence). The CDR3: CASSLNGVDTQYF. The CDR3 region has the DNA TGTGCCAGCAGTTTGAATGGAGTAGATACGCAGTATTTT.

Only one count was recorded for this clone. The chain recombines TRBV6-5 with TRBJ2-7; D gene unclear. This CDR3 is 13 amino acids long. Germline V gene data show CDR1 as MNHEY and CDR2 as SVGAGI. V lost 6 bases and J lost 3, with 12 bases in between. The CDR3 is CASSRSPNYEQYF. The CDR3 coding sequence is TGTGCCAGCAGCCGGTCCCCAAACTACGAGCAGTACTTC.

The V and J genes are TRBV4-3 and TRBJ2-7; the match to TRBD2 covers 8 bases. The CDR3 length is 15 residues. Germline V CDR1 and CDR2: LGHNA, YSLEER. J gave up 2 bases and V 0 bases, and 3 bases lay outside the gene matches. The CDR3 loop reads CASSQDREGPYEQYF. CDR3 DNA sequence: TGCGCCAGCAGCCAAGATCGGGAGGGGCCCTACGAGCAGTACTTC.

This chain links TRBV5-4 with TRBJ2-7, with TRBD2 identical over 8 bases. CDR3 length: 15 amino acids. J lost 7 bases, V lost 2 bases, and 11 bases had no gene match. Germline CDR1 is SGHNT and CDR2 is YYREEE (reference sequence). In DNA, the CDR3 is TGTGCCAGCAGCTTAGCGGGGGCCCCCCCCTCTGAGCAGTACTTC. Its translation: CASSLAGAPPSEQYF.

This sequence joins TRBV6-6 and TRBJ1-4; D unresolved. Trimming took off 2 bases at V and 3 bases at J, with 7 bases between the two ends. The germline gives CDR1 MNHNY, CDR2 SVGAGI (reference sequence). There are 14 residues in the CDR3. In DNA form, the CDR3 reads TGTGCCAGCAGTTACCGGGGATCTAATGAAAAACTGTTTTTT. Protein: CASSYRGSNEKLFF.